These 26 T cell receptor beta chains originate from one sample sequenced in a study of CD8 T cells in Susac syndrome (dated by TCRdb to the late 2010s). Library preparation used the immunoSEQ multiplex PCR assay. RNA was extracted using the RNeasy kit, and about 0.45 to 1 ug of the RNA was reverse transcribed with random hexamers. TCRdb ran its own pipeline on the public reads, namely fastp trimming at Q25 and MiXCR clone calling, and kept in-frame beta chains. Rows are combined by CDR3 protein, so each entry shows the most common genes and DNA. For this sample there are about 130,000 distinct CDR3 sequences; about 95% appear just once. The ten largest clonotypes hold roughly 0.11% of the sample. Sequenced: CD4+ T cells from PBMCs. The receptor set was obtained from a human donor in good health.

V gene TRBV28 combines with J gene TRBJ2-7, with D perhaps TRBD1 or TRBD2 (5 bases each). The V gene lost 3 bases and the J gene lost 6 bases, with 6 bases spanning the gap. CDR3 size: 11 residues. Germline V lookup: CDR1 MDHEN, CDR2 SYDVKM. CDR3 in DNA: TGTGCCAGCAGTTTGAGGGGCGAGCAGTACTTC. Its translation: CASSLRGEQYF.

The chain recombines TRBV23-1 with TRBJ1-4, with 7 bases matching TRBD1. TRBV23-1 belongs to the ORF category, with a function that is uncertain. The CDR3 length is 16 residues. The junction had 7 bases not matched to a gene; V was cut back by 3 bases and J by 3 bases. CDR3 nucleotides: TGCGCCAGCAGTCAGTCCCGACAGGGACCTAATGAAAAACTGTTTTTT. Residues: CASSQSRQGPNEKLFF.

V is TRBV20-1 and J is TRBJ2-4; possibly TRBD1 or TRBD2 for D (5 bases each). V was shortened by 4 bases and J by 1 base, with 11 bases between the two germline ends. Germline V gene data show CDR1 as DFQATT and CDR2 as SNEGSKA (reference sequence). This CDR3 has 14 residues. The CDR3 protein is CSATWGIAKNIQYF. CDR3 DNA: TGCAGTGCTACCTGGGGGATCGCCAAAAACATTCAGTACTTC.

V is TRBV6-6 and J is TRBJ2-7; D may be TRBD1 (7 bases). The V and J ends lost 6 bases and 4 bases respectively, with 10 bases between them. The germline CDR1 and CDR2 sequences are MNHNY and SVGAGI (reference sequence). The CDR3 has 12 amino acids. The CDR3 DNA follows: TGTGCCAGCAGACAGGGGAGGTACGAGCAGTACTTC. It is translated as CASRQGRYEQYF.

The chain combines TRBV7-9 with TRBJ2-7; unclear D gene. This CDR3 region has 13 residues. The germline CDR1 and CDR2 sequences are SEHNR and FQNEAQ (reference sequence). Between the trimmed V and J ends, which lost 0 bases and 5 bases, there was a span of 8 bases. CDR3 in DNA: TGTGCCAGCAGCTTAGCTAGCCCGCACGAGCAGTACTTC. This gives the protein CASSLASPHEQYF.

The chain recombines TRBV9 with TRBJ2-2, with 8 positions matching TRBD1. Germline V lookup: CDR1 SGDLS, CDR2 YYNGEE. The CDR3 extends over 16 amino acids. The V segment lost 3 bases and the J segment 3 bases; nucleotides outside the gene matches: 7. The chain's CDR3 is CASSGQGRPDTGELFF. CDR3 coding DNA: TGTGCCAGCAGCGGACAGGGGAGACCCGACACCGGGGAGCTGTTTTTT. Together with reference TRBV9 and TRBJ2-2, the CDR3 gives the full variable domain: DSGVTQTPKHLITATGQRVTLRCSPRSGDLSVYWYQQSLDQGLQFLIQYYNGEERAKGNILERFSAQQFPDLHSELNLSSLELGDSALYFCASSGQGRPDTGELFFGEGSRLTVL.

The V call is TRBV7-9, the J call TRBJ1-4, with no clear D. The CDR3 consists of 14 residues. V was trimmed by 6 bases and J by 8 bases, leaving 16 bases between them. The germline CDR1 and CDR2 sequences are SEHNR and FQNEAQ (reference sequence). CDR3 nucleotides: TGTGCCAGCAGTTCTCTCGGGTCTGTAGAAAAACTGTTTTTT. It yields the protein CASSSLGSVEKLFF.

V and J are TRBV29-1 and TRBJ2-2, with 10 bases identical to TRBD2. The CDR3 is made up of 13 amino acids. Trimming removed 6 bases from V and 5 bases from J; junction bases left unmatched: 3. From germline, CDR1 is SQVTM and CDR2 ANQGSEA. For the CDR3, the DNA is TGCAGCGTAGCGGGAGGGCCTACCGGGGAGCTGTTTTTT. The encoded protein is CSVAGGPTGELFF.

The rearrangement joins TRBV28 to TRBJ1-3; 7 bases agree with TRBD1. The germline gives CDR1 MDHEN, CDR2 SYDVKM. The CDR3 spans 16 residues. V trimming: 8 bases; J trimming: 4 bases; junction bases outside the gene matches: 14. CDR3 in DNA: TGTGCCAGCCAGGAAGGAGGGGGCCCATCCGGAAACACCATATATTTT. This gives the protein CASQEGGGPSGNTIYF.

The CDR3 bases are TGTGCCAGCAGTTCCCGGGACTCGTACTCTGGAAACACCATATATTTT. Its protein product is CASSSRDSYSGNTIYF. The genes are TRBV7-9 and TRBJ1-3; a weak D match, TRBD1 (5 bases). The CDR3 has 16 amino acids. V lost 6 bases, J lost 0 bases, and 15 bases lay in between. Germline CDR1 and CDR2: SEHNR and FQNEAQ (reference sequence).

J is TRBJ1-1 and V is TRBV18, with D possibly TRBD1 on 6 matching bases. Trimming removed 3 bases at V and 0 bases at J, with 11 bases between. Germline lookup yields CDR1 KGHSH and CDR2 LQKENI. The CDR3 runs to 15 residues. In DNA form, the CDR3 reads TGTGCCAGCTCACCCGGAGGGGGATTGAACACTGAAGCTTTCTTT. Translating it yields CASSPGGGLNTEAFF.

The chain carries TRBV2 and TRBJ2-7; 8 nucleotides align to TRBD1. This CDR3 spans 14 amino acids. V was pared by 9 bases and J by 2 bases, with 9 bases of the junction left unmatched. Germline V gives CDR1 SNHLY, CDR2 FYNNEI. The CDR3 region is CAREAGQEAYEQYF. The CDR3 DNA reads as TGTGCCAGGGAGGCGGGACAGGAGGCCTACGAGCAGTACTTC.

The J gene is TRBJ2-2, the V gene TRBV12-3 or TRBV12-4, with D tentatively TRBD2 (6 bases). The CDR3 consists of 13 residues. Deletions cut 6 bases from V and 4 bases from J, with 9 bases between. The CDR3 DNA follows: TGTGCCAGCAGGCGGGAAGGCACCGGGGAGCTGTTTTTT. It yields the protein CASRREGTGELFF.

As concerns this clonotype: Its ends do not fully match the called genes, so a read error is possible. The genes are TRBV29-1 and TRBJ1-1; tentative D call: TRBD1 (6 bases). This CDR3 comprises 12 residues. CDR1 and CDR2 from the germline V gene are SQVTM and ANQGSEA. The CDR3, as DNA: TGCAACGTTGTAGGGGGGCACGCTGAAGCTTTCTTT. This sequence encodes CNVVGGHAEAFF.

This clonotype was seen a few times. V and J are TRBV18 and TRBJ1-1; D remains ambiguous. This CDR3 has 13 amino acids. In germline, CDR1 is KGHSH, CDR2 LQKENI. The V end lost 4 bases, the J end lost 1 base, and 7 bases lay between the germline ends. CDR3 region: CASSRGGNTEAFF. For the CDR3, the DNA is TGTGCCAGCTCACGTGGTGGGAACACTGAAGCTTTCTTT.

V and J are TRBV19 and TRBJ2-7; D perhaps matches TRBD2 (6 bases). The CDR3 length is 15 residues. In germline, CDR1 is LNHDA, CDR2 SQIVND (reference sequence). V was clipped by 1 base and J by 3 bases, with 13 bases between them. The CDR3 spells CASSIGGGKIYEQYF. The CDR3 nucleotides are TGTGCCAGTAGTATAGGAGGCGGGAAGATCTACGAGCAGTACTTC.

This rearrangement joins TRBV20-1 to TRBJ1-4; D is undetermined. The germline V gene has CDR1 DFQATT and CDR2 SNEGSKA (reference sequence). The V end was cut by 6 bases, the J end by 0 bases, with 8 bases between. The CDR3 spans 13 residues. The CDR3 DNA follows: TGCAGTGCCACGCTGACAACTAATGAAAAACTGTTTTTT. Its translation is CSATLTTNEKLFF.

This sequence joins TRBV7-9 and TRBJ1-1; the match to TRBD1 covers 7 bases. The germline V gene has CDR1 SEHNR and CDR2 FQNEAQ (reference sequence). With V trimmed by 5 bases and J by 1 base, 4 bases remained unmatched. This CDR3 has 14 residues. The CDR3 DNA reads TGTGCCAGCAGCCTGGGACAGCAGAACACTGAAGCTTTCTTT. Translating gives CASSLGQQNTEAFF.

This clonotype was detected once. The chain combines TRBV13 with TRBJ2-7, with no clear D. Trimming shortened V by 5 bases and J by 0 bases, and 14 bases separated the two germline ends. From germline, CDR1 is PRHDT and CDR2 FYEKMQ (reference sequence). The CDR3 is 15 residues long. Written as DNA, the CDR3 is TGTGCCAGCAGCCCCGGTCGTGGCAGCTCCTACGAGCAGTACTTC. It codes for CASSPGRGSSYEQYF.

V gene TRBV28 combines with J gene TRBJ1-5, with 7 bases identical to TRBD1. Trimming at V came to 8 bases and at J to 1 base, leaving 8 bases not matched to a gene. The CDR3 runs 15 residues. CDR1 MDHEN and CDR2 SYDVKM come from the germline V gene. CDR3: CASGRAGGSNQPQHF. Written as DNA, the CDR3 is TGTGCCAGCGGTCGGGCAGGGGGAAGCAATCAGCCCCAGCATTTT.

This chain connects TRBV23-1 to TRBJ2-3; D perhaps matches TRBD2 (6 bases). TRBV23-1 is an ORF for which the function is uncertain. V was cut by 2 bases and J by 5 bases, with 20 bases left in between. The CDR3 runs 17 residues. Here the CDR3 reads CASSQPRPGGTRDTQYF. The DNA for the CDR3 is TGCGCCAGCAGTCAACCCCGGCCAGGTGGGACTCGAGATACGCAGTATTTT.

This clonotype has only one observation. The chain links TRBV6-1 to TRBJ2-7; D unclear. V lost 2 bases to trimming and J lost 3 bases, with 14 bases between them. This CDR3 region has 15 residues. Germline V CDR1 and CDR2: MNHNS, SASEGT. The CDR3 reads CASSEQWIPLYEQYF. DNA of the CDR3: TGTGCCAGCAGTGAACAGTGGATCCCCCTCTACGAGCAGTACTTC.

About this clonotype itself: One end of the junction does not line up with germline, which may come from a read error. The rearrangement links TRBV7-2 to TRBJ2-5, with TRBD2 matching 9 bases. The CDR3 loop spans 14 amino acids. Germline V gene lookup returns CDR1 SGHTA and CDR2 FQGNSA. The CDR3 region has the DNA TGTGCCAGCACCTTAGCGGGAGTAGCGGAGACCCAGTACTTC. This gives the protein CASTLAGVAETQYF.

The chain combines TRBV19 with TRBJ2-7, with 9 bases matching TRBD1. The CDR3 sequence is 12 residues long. Trimming at V came to 7 bases and at J to 3 bases, leaving 1 base not matched to a gene. CDR1 is LNHDA and CDR2 is SQIVND in the germline V gene (reference sequence). CDR3 in amino acids: CASMGQGYEQYF. The CDR3, as DNA: TGTGCCAGTATGGGACAGGGCTACGAGCAGTACTTC.

This chain connects TRBV5-1 to TRBJ2-5, with D hard to call. With 4 bases removed from V and 1 base from J, the gap between germline ends came to 14 bases. The CDR3 is 15 amino acids. In germline, CDR1 is SGHRS, CDR2 YFSETQ. The CDR3 DNA is TGCGCCAGCAGCCCCCTTTGGGCAGGCCAAGAGACCCAGTACTTC. It specifies CASSPLWAGQETQYF.

This clonotype was observed once. The rearrangement links TRBV7-9 to TRBJ1-5; D not certain. Germline CDR1 SEHNR, CDR2 FQNEAQ (reference sequence). With 5 bases removed from V and 0 bases from J, the gap between germline ends came to 8 bases. The CDR3 totals 14 residues. CDR3 sequence reads: CASSQDLSNQPQHF. DNA for the CDR3: TGTGCCAGCAGCCAAGACCTTAGCAATCAGCCCCAGCATTTT.